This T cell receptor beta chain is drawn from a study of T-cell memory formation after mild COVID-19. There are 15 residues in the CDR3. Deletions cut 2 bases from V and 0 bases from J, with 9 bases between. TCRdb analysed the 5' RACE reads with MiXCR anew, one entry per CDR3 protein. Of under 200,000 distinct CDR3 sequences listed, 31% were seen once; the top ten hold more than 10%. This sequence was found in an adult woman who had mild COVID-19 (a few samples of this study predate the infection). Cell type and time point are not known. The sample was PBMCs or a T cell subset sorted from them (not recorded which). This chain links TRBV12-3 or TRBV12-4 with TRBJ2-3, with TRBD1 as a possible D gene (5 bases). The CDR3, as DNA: TGTGCCAGCAGTTTACGACAGTATAGCACAGATACGCAGTATTTT. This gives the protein CASSLRQYSTDTQYF.